Listed below are T cell receptor beta chains from one sample, sequenced in a study of blood T cell repertoires in COVID-19. The protocol was immunoSEQ multiplex PCR, while the TCRdb copy is restricted to in-frame clones and leaves out a portion. The data hold 90,000 to 110,000 clones, with around 82% observed a single time. The sample consisted of peripheral blood. These receptors came from a human donor in a cohort sampled during active or convalescent COVID-19. Each CDR3 is given with its conserved first and last residue. The D gene is left open where the match is weak. Some rows have no size entry. The others give once, few or many, or a class for an expanded clone.

clone_size d_call j_call v_call cdr3_aa cdr3_nt
once TRBD1 TRBJ1-2 TRBV7-2 CASSFPGQGSYGYTF TGTGCCAGCAGCTTTCCGGGACAGGGGAGCTATGGCTACACCTTC
. TRBD1 TRBJ1-4 TRBV5-6 CASSQDREWAVANEKLFF TGTGCCAGCAGCCAAGACAGGGAATGGGCCGTGGCTAATGAAAAACTGTTTTTT
. . TRBJ1-5 TRBV7-8 CASSLVVDYQPQHF TGTGCCAGCAGCTTAGTCGTTGACTATCAGCCCCAGCATTTT
once . TRBJ2-2 TRBV12-3/TRBV12-4 CASRLAGAGELFF TGTGCCAGCAGGCTTGCCGGGGCCGGGGAGCTGTTTTTT
. . TRBJ1-5 TRBV4-3 CASSQEPRGKPQHF TGCGCCAGCAGCCAAGAGCCTCGGGGAAAGCCCCAGCATTTT
. . TRBJ1-2 TRBV24-1 CATSDGDSRIYGYTF TGTGCCACCAGTGATGGCGACTCGCGCATCTATGGCTACACCTTC
. TRBD2 TRBJ2-1 TRBV11-1 CASSRPQREGKQFF TGTGCCAGCAGCCGACCCCAGCGGGAGGGTAAGCAGTTCTTC
. . TRBJ2-2 TRBV6-2/TRBV6-3 CASSYYFGELFF TGTGCCAGCAGTTATTACTTCGGGGAGCTGTTTTTT
. TRBD1 TRBJ2-1 TRBV11-2 CASSSGQGLTYNEQFF TGTGCCAGCAGCTCGGGACAGGGACTCACCTACAATGAGCAGTTCTTC
. TRBD2 TRBJ2-1 TRBV27 CASSLLAGVHSYNEQFF TGTGCCAGCAGTTTACTAGCGGGAGTCCACTCCTACAATGAGCAGTTCTTC
many . TRBJ1-5 TRBV6-6 CASSYEGASNQPQHF TGTGCCAGCAGTTACGAAGGGGCGAGCAATCAGCCCCAGCATTTT
. TRBD1 TRBJ2-7 TRBV27 CASSLWGQGSYEQYF TGTGCCAGCAGTTTATGGGGACAGGGCTCCTACGAGCAGTACTTC
few TRBD2 TRBJ2-1 TRBV15 CATSHWSLAGDNEQFF TGTGCCACCAGCCATTGGTCGCTAGCGGGAGACAATGAGCAGTTCTTC
. . TRBJ2-7 TRBV7-8 CASGPSRLSEQYF TGTGCCAGCGGCCCCTCTAGGCTCTCCGAGCAGTACTTC
. TRBD1 TRBJ1-2 TRBV7-2 CASSSRQGRGYGYTF TGTGCCAGCAGCAGCAGACAGGGGCGCGGCTATGGCTACACCTTC
. TRBD1 TRBJ1-2 TRBV18 CASSLDRGTYGYTF TGTGCCAGCTCACTCGACAGGGGGACCTATGGCTACACCTTC
. TRBD2 TRBJ2-1 TRBV4-3 CASSQGWASGGAYDEQFF TGCGCCAGCAGCCAAGGTTGGGCTAGCGGGGGGGCCTACGATGAGCAGTTCTTC
. TRBD1 TRBJ2-7 TRBV5-1 CASSLGDSREQYF TGCGCCAGCAGCTTGGGGGACAGCAGGGAGCAGTACTTC
. TRBD1 TRBJ2-1 TRBV12-5 CASGLVTSGTGTNEQFF TGTGCTAGTGGTTTGGTAACTTCCGGGACAGGGACCAATGAGCAGTTCTTC
once TRBD1 TRBJ2-5 TRBV5-1 CASSQKTGMETQYF TGCGCCAGCAGCCAAAAGACAGGGATGGAGACCCAGTACTTC
. . TRBJ2-3 TRBV9 CASSVWGGPTDTQYF TGTGCCAGCAGCGTATGGGGCGGACCTACAGATACGCAGTATTTT
. . TRBJ2-3 TRBV11-1 CASRSAGRTDTQYF TGTGCCAGCAGGAGTGCAGGGCGCACAGATACGCAGTATTTT
. . TRBJ1-1 TRBV6-2/TRBV6-3 CASSYFNYPLNTEAFF TGTGCCAGCAGTTATTTTAATTATCCCTTGAACACTGAAGCTTTCTTT
. TRBD2 TRBJ2-1 TRBV9 CASSVISGSNEQFF TGTGCCAGCAGCGTTATTAGCGGGAGCAATGAGCAGTTCTTC
. TRBD1 TRBJ2-2 TRBV28 CASSFLGQRTGELFF TGTGCCAGCAGTTTTTTGGGACAGAGAACCGGGGAGCTGTTTTTT
. TRBD1 TRBJ1-1 TRBV19 CASSSGRSTGGAGTEAFF TGTGCCAGTAGTTCTGGGCGTTCAACAGGGGGCGCGGGGACTGAAGCTTTCTTT
. TRBD1 TRBJ2-2 TRBV18 CATYSGTATGELFF TGTGCCACCTACTCCGGGACAGCCACCGGGGAGCTGTTTTTT
. . TRBJ2-6 TRBV9 CASSAGRSGANVLTF TGTGCCAGCAGCGCCGGTCGCTCTGGGGCCAACGTCCTGACTTTC
. TRBD1 TRBJ1-2 TRBV27 CARPAPQGAFGYTF TGTGCCAGGCCAGCCCCCCAGGGGGCCTTTGGCTACACCTTC